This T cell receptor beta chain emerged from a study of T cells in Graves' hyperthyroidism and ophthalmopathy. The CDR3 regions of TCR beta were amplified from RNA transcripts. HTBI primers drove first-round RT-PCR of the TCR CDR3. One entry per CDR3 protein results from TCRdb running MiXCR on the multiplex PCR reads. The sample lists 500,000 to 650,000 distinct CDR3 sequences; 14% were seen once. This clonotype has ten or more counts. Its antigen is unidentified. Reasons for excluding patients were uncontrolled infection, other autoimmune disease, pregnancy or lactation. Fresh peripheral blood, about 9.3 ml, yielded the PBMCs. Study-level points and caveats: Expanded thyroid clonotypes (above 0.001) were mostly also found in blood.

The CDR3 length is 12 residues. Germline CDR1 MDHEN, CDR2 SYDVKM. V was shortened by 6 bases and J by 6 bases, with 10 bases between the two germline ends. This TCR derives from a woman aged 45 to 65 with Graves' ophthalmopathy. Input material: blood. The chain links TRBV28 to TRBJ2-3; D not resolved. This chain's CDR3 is CASSGYEDTQYF. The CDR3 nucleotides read TGTGCCAGCAGCGGCTACGAGGATACGCAGTATTTT.